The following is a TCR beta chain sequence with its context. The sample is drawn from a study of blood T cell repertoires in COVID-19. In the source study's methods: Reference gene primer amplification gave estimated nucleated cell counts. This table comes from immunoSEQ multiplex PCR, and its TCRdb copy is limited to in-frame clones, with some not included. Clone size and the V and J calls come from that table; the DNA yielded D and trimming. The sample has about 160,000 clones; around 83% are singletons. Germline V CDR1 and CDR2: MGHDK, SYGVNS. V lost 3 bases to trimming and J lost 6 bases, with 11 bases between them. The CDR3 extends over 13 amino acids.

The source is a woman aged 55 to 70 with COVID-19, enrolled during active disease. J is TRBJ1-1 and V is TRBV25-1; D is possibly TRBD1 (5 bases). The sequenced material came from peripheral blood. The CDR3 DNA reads TGTGCCAGCAGTGACCCAGGGTTGGCTGAAGCTTTCTTT. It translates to CASSDPGLAEAFF.